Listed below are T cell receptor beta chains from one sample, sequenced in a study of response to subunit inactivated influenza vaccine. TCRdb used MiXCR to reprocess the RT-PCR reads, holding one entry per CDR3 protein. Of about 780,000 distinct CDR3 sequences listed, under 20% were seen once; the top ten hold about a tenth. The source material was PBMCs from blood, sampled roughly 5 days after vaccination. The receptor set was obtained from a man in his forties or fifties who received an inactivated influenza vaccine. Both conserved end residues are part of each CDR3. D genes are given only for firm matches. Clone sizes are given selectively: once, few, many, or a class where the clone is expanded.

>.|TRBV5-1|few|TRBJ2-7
CASSLESSAYYEQYF
TGCGCCAGCAGCTTGGAGTCTAGCGCTTACTACGAGCAGTACTTC
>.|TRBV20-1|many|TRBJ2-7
CSAPRQPLAYEQYF
TGCAGTGCTCCAAGACAGCCCTTAGCCTACGAGCAGTACTTC
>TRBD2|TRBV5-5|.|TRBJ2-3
CASSSTLAGGLWTQYF
TGTGCCAGCAGCTCGACTCTAGCGGGGGGGTTATGGACGCAGTATTTT
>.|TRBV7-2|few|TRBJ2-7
CASGLSSSYEQYF
TGTGCCAGTGGCTTGTCATCCTCCTACGAGCAGTACTTC
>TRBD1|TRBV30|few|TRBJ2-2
CAAQGAGTGELFF
TGTGCCGCACAGGGGGCGGGCACCGGGGAGCTGTTTTTT
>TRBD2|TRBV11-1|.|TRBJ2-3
CASSSGAGADTQYF
TGTGCCAGCAGCTCAGGAGCGGGGGCGGATACGCAGTATTTT
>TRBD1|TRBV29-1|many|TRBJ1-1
CSVGTAEAFF
TGCAGCGTAGGGACAGCTGAAGCTTTCTTT
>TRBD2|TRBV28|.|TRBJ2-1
CASRGSGGLGDEQFF
TGTGCCAGCAGGGGTAGCGGGGGGCTCGGAGATGAGCAGTTCTTC
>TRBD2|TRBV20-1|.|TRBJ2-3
CSALVGLAGGPDTQYF
TGCAGTGCTCTGGTGGGACTAGCTGGGGGCCCAGATACGCAGTATTTT
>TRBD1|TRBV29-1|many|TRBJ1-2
CSVPTGGGNYGYTF
TGCAGCGTTCCGACAGGGGGAGGTAACTATGGCTACACCTTC
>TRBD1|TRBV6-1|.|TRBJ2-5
CASVQGGVETQYF
TGTGCCAGCGTACAGGGGGGCGTAGAGACCCAGTACTTC
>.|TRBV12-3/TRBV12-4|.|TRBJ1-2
CASSTGGGSYTF
TGTGCCAGCAGTACGGGGGGAGGAAGCTACACCTTC
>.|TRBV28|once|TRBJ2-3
CASSFLGTPSTDTQYF
TGTGCCAGCAGTTTTCTGGGGACTCCTAGCACAGATACGCAGTATTTT
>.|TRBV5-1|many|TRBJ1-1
CASSLDGDTEAFF
TGCGCCAGCAGCTTGGATGGGGACACTGAAGCTTTCTTT
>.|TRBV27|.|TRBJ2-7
CASSLSGSPLEQYF
TGTGCCAGCAGTTTATCGGGCAGCCCTCTCGAGCAGTACTTC
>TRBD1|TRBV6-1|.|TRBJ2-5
CASMTGPQETQYF
TGTGCCAGCATGACAGGGCCGCAAGAGACCCAGTACTTC
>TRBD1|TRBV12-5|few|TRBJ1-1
CASGSDRKAFF
TGTGCTAGTGGATCGGACAGGAAAGCTTTCTTT
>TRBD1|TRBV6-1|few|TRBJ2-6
CASSRDRSGANVLTF
TGTGCCAGCAGTCGGGACAGGTCTGGGGCCAACGTCCTGACTTTC
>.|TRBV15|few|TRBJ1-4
CATSQGSNEKLFF
TGTGCCACCAGCCAGGGTAGTAATGAAAAACTGTTTTTT
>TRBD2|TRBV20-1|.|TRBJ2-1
CSARPPSGRLSLSFF
TGCAGTGCTCGACCCCCTAGCGGGAGGCTATCTCTGTCGTTCTTC
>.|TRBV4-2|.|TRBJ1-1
CASSQVKAENTEAFF
TGTGCCAGCAGCCAAGTTAAGGCGGAGAACACTGAAGCTTTCTTT
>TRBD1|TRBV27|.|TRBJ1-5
CASSPRTGLSNQPQHF
TGTGCCAGCAGTCCGCGGACAGGGCTTAGCAATCAGCCCCAGCATTTT
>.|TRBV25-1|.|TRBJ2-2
CASSERGRDTGELFF
TGTGCCAGCAGTGAACGGGGGCGCGATACCGGGGAGCTGTTTTTT
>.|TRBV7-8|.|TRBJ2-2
CASRTARRVERLNTGELFF
TGTGCCAGCAGAACCGCTCGACGGGTGGAACGCTTGAACACCGGGGAGCTGTTTTTT
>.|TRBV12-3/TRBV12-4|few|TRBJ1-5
CASSLDPIGSNQPQHF
TGTGCCAGCAGTTTAGACCCCATCGGTAGCAATCAGCCCCAGCATTTT
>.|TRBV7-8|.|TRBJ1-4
CASSIDRNEKLFF
TGTGCCAGCAGCATCGACAGAAATGAAAAACTGTTTTTT
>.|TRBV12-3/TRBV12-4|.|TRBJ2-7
CASSFRGTGENEQYF
TGTGCCAGCAGTTTTCGCGGGACGGGGGAGAACGAGCAGTACTTC
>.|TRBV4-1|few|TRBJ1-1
CASSQVEQVGREAFF
TGCGCCAGCAGCCAAGTAGAACAGGTGGGGAGGGAAGCTTTCTTT
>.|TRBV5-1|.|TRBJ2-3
CASSLETPRTDTQYF
TGCGCCAGCAGCTTGGAGACCCCTCGCACAGATACGCAGTATTTT
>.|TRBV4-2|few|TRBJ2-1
CASSLGGVTYNEQFF
TGTGCCAGCAGCTTGGGGGGAGTAACCTACAATGAGCAGTTCTTC
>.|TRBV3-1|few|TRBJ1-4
CASSHAGVSEKLFF
TGTGCCAGCAGCCATGCAGGGGTATCAGAAAAACTGTTTTTT
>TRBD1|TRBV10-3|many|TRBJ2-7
CAIRETGTGDEQYF
TGTGCCATCAGGGAGACCGGGACAGGGGACGAGCAGTACTTC
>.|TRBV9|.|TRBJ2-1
CASTGPRNEQFF
TGTGCCAGCACCGGACCTCGCAATGAGCAGTTCTTC
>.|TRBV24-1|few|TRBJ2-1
CATSVRVWSYNEQFF
TGTGCCACCAGTGTCCGGGTTTGGTCCTACAATGAGCAGTTCTTC
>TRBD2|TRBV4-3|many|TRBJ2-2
CASSQLAGRTGELFF
TGCGCCAGCAGCCAGTTAGCGGGGCGAACCGGGGAGCTGTTTTTT
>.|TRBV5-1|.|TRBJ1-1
CASSLVSGPNTEAFF
TGCGCCAGCAGCTTGGTTAGCGGACCGAACACTGAAGCTTTCTTT
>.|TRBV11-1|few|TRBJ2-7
CASSSRTTGWYEQYF
TGTGCCAGCAGCTCCCGTACCACAGGGTGGTACGAGCAGTACTTC
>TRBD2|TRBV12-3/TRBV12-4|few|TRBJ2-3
CASMRTSGRNTDTQYF
TGTGCCAGCATGCGGACTAGCGGGAGGAATACAGATACGCAGTATTTT
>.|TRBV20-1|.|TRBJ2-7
CSVDYEQYF
TGCAGTGTGGATTACGAGCAGTACTTC
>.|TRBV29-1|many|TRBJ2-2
CSVEERENTGELFF
TGCAGCGTTGAAGAGCGGGAGAACACCGGGGAGCTGTTTTTT
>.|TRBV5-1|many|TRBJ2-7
CASRFEDPYEQYF
TGCGCCAGCAGATTCGAGGATCCCTACGAGCAGTACTTC
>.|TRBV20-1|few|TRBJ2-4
CSARGTIANIQYF
TGCAGTGCTAGAGGGACTATTGCAAACATTCAGTACTTC
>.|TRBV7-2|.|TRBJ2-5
CASSLAGWSRETQYF
TGTGCCAGCAGCTTAGCGGGCTGGAGCCGGGAGACCCAGTACTTC
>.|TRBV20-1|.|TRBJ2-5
CSARDGPPSQYF
TGCAGTGCTAGAGATGGACCCCCTTCCCAGTACTTC
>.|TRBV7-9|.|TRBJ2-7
CASSLVSEYEQYF
TGTGCCAGCAGCTTAGTTTCAGAATACGAGCAGTACTTC
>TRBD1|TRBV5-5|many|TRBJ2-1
CASSLSTGQGIFF
TGTGCCAGCAGCTTGTCAACGGGACAGGGGATTTTCTTC
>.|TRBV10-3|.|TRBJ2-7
CAISEANRYEQYF
TGTGCCATCAGTGAAGCGAACCGCTACGAGCAGTACTTC
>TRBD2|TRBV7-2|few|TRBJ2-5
CASSLPAGGPETQYF
TGTGCCAGCAGCTTACCAGCGGGAGGGCCGGAGACCCAGTACTTC